This TCR beta chain was profiled in a study of T cells after yellow fever vaccination (dated by TCRdb to between 2018 and 2021). Study-wide context: Libraries from fractions with low cell numbers were prepared with the SMART-Seq v4 Ultra Low Input RNA kit. To follow T-cell clones before and after primary and booster YFV17D yellow fever vaccination, bulk TCR alpha and beta repertoires were sequenced over time. Two healthy male donors made up the cohort, one aged 18 to 29 years and the other aged 30 to 39 years. Blood was collected at multiple timepoints before and after primary and secondary immunization, and bulk PBMC replicates and cell subsets were isolated. What the research found in general, with its limitations: Most clones expanded after primary vaccination (96% of CD4 and roughly 91% of CD8) were re-detected after the booster, suggesting that broad memory maintenance occurred. Computational filtering was needed because FACS-sorted repertoires could contain abundant contaminating clonotypes from the bulk population. Compared with the primary T-cell response, the secondary T-cell response was weaker but faster, peaking on day 5 rather than day 15. A small share of clonotypes was detected in both CD4 and CD8 compartments, with the overlap likely arising from convergent recombination. Because the study included only two donors, the extent to which the findings can be generalized is limited.

This clonotype was seen repeatedly, ten times or more. Its antigen remains unidentified. No base quality values were provided; no much bigger clone lies one nucleotide off. Per the germline V gene, MNHEY is the CDR1 and SVGAGI is the CDR2. The CDR3 has 15 amino acids, counting the end cysteine and phenylalanine. Kept here is only the CDR3 DNA, which spans 45 bases and is read in frame from base 1. The trim is 0 bases for V and 0 bases for J, with a gap of 5 bases between the germline ends. The label giving this sample's treatment or condition can be read as: live attenuated yellow fever vaccine strain. At every blood-draw timepoint, two biological replicates of bulk PBMCs were collected. A standard Ficoll-Paque protocol was used to isolate PBMCs from peripheral blood. TriZol was used to extract RNA from bulk PBMCs, from CD4 and CD8 fractions, and from dextramer-positive and dextramer-negative fractions.

Sequencing instrument: Illumina NovaSeq 6000. TCR cDNA was made using 5'RACE template switching, a step that added a universal primer site and unique molecular identifiers. Priming of cDNA synthesis was performed from both the TCR alpha and TCR beta constant segments. Library amplification used two PCR steps, and the second PCR step added sample barcodes and sequencing adapters. Sequencing of libraries was performed on Illumina HiSeq 2500 (2x100 bp) or NovaSeq (2x150 bp). In the paper's pipeline: MIGEC handled demultiplexing of reads and collapsing into UMI consensus sequences, while MiXCR performed V(D)J alignment. Vaccine-responding clonotypes were defined with edgeR using replicate PBMC samples, requiring FDR below 0.01 and a log2 fold change above 5 up to day 15. Each bulk clonotype was labeled CD4 or CD8 based on which sequenced repertoire, CD4 or CD8, contained the clonotype at higher abundance. The raw public data were reprocessed by TCRdb itself: fastp quality trimming at Q25, MiXCR clonotype calling, in-frame beta chains only. Every CDR3 protein is listed once, alongside the most common genes and DNA of its rows. The V and J calls and clone size come from TCRdb's table, not from the authors' own analysis. This sample holds around 330,000 distinct CDR3 sequences; roughly 4% were observed only once. Less than 25% of the sample belongs to the ten largest clones.

Sequences were derived from PBMCs, sampled on the day of the yellow fever booster vaccination. This sequence uses TRBV6-5 and TRBJ1-4; the D gene cannot be resolved reliably. This receptor was identified in a man between 18 and 35 years old who received the YFV17D yellow fever vaccine. The CDR3 has the sequence CASSYSSATNEKLFF. In nucleotides, the sequence is TGTGCCAGCAGTTACTCGAGTGCAACTAATGAAAAACTGTTTTTT.